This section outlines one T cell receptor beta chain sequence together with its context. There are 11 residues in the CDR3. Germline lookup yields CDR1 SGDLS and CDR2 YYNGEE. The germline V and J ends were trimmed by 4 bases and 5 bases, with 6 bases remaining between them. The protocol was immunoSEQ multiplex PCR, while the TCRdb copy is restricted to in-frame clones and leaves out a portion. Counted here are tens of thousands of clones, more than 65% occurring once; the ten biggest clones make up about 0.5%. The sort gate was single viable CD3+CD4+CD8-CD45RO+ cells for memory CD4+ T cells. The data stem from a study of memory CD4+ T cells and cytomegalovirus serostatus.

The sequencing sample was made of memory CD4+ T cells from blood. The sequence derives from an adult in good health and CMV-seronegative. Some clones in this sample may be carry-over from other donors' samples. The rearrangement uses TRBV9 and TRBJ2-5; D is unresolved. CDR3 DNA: TGTGCCAGCAGCTCCGGGGAGACCCAGTACTTC. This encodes CASSSGETQYF.